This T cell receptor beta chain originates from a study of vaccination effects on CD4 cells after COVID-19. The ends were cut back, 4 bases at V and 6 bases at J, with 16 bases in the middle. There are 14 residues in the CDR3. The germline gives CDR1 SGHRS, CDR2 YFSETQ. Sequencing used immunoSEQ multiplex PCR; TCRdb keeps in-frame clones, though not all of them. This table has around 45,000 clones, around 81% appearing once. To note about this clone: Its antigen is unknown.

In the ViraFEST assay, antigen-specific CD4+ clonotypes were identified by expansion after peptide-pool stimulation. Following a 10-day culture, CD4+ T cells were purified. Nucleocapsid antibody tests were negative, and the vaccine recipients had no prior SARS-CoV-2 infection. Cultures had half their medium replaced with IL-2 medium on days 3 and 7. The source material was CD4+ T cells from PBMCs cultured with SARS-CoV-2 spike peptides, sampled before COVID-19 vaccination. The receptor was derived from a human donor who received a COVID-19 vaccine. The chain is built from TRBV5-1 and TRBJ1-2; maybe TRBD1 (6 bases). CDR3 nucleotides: TGCGCCAGCAGCATACAACAGGGCAAGGATGGCTACACCTTC. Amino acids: CASSIQQGKDGYTF.